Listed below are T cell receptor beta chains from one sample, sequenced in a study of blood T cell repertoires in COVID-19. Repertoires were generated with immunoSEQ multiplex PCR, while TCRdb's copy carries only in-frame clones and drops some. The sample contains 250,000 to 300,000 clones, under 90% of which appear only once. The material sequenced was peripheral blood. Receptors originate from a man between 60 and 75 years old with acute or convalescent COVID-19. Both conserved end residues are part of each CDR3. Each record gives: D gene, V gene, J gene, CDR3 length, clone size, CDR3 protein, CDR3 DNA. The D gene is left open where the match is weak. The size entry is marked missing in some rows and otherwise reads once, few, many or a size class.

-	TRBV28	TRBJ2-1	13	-	CASGPETSNEQFF	TGTGCCAGCGGTCCCGAGACTTCCAATGAGCAGTTCTTC
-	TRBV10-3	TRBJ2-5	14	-	CAISVQGPQETQYF	TGTGCCATCAGTGTTCAGGGGCCACAAGAGACCCAGTACTTC
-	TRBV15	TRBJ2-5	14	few	CATSRSKGPETQYF	TGTGCCACCAGCAGATCCAAGGGGCCAGAGACCCAGTACTTC
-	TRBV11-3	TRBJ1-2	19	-	CASSLDTPITGKGISGYTF	TGTGCCAGCAGCTTAGATACCCCCATTACAGGGAAGGGTATTAGCGGCTACACCTTC
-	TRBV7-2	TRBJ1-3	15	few	CASRTGVGGGNTIYF	TGTGCCAGCCGGACTGGGGTCGGCGGTGGAAACACCATATATTTT
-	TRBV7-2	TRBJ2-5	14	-	CATSPTWGAETQYF	TGTGCCACCTCACCGACTTGGGGAGCAGAGACCCAGTACTTC
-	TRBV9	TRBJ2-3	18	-	CASSVNPGLAVSTDTQYF	TGTGCCAGCAGCGTAAATCCCGGGCTAGCAGTTAGCACAGATACGCAGTATTTT
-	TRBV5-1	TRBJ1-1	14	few	CASSDRGGNTEAFF	TGCGCCAGCAGCGACCGTGGCGGGAACACTGAAGCTTTCTTT
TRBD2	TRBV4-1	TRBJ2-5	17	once	CASSLEGAGGPQETQYF	TGCGCCAGCAGCCTAGAGGGGGCGGGAGGGCCCCAAGAGACCCAGTACTTC
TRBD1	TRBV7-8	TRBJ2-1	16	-	CASNLGGTGGYNEQFF	TGTGCCAGCAACCTCGGAGGGACAGGGGGGTACAATGAGCAGTTCTTC
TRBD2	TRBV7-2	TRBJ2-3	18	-	CASSWGLAGGFSTDTQYF	TGTGCCAGCAGCTGGGGACTAGCGGGAGGCTTTAGCACAGATACGCAGTATTTT
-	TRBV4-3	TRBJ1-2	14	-	CASSLTGSVYGYTF	TGCGCCAGCAGCCTAACAGGGTCCGTCTATGGCTACACCTTC
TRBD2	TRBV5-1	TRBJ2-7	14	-	CASSTPGTSGEQYF	TGCGCCAGCAGCACACCCGGGACTAGCGGCGAGCAGTACTTC
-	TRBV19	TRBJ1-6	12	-	CASSRGDSPLHF	TGTGCCAGTAGTAGGGGGGATTCACCCCTCCACTTT
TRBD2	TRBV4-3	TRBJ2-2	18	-	CASSQDKLGLVLTGELFF	TGCGCCAGCAGCCAAGATAAATTGGGACTAGTTCTTACCGGGGAGCTGTTTTTT
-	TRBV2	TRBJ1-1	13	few	CASQDRLNTEAFF	TGTGCCAGCCAGGACAGATTGAACACTGAAGCTTTCTTT
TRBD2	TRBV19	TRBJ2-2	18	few	CASSPLGLAGGNTGELFF	TGTGCCAGTAGCCCCCTGGGGCTAGCGGGGGGGAACACCGGGGAGCTGTTTTTT
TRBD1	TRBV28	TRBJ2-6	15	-	CASSLGQDRANVLTF	TGTGCCAGCAGCCTGGGACAGGATAGGGCCAACGTCCTGACTTTC
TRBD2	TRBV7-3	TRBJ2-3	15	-	CASSLGTSRTDTQYF	TGTGCCAGCAGCTTAGGGACTAGCCGCACAGATACGCAGTATTTT
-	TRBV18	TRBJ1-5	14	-	CASSPRNSNQPQHF	TGTGCCAGCTCACCCAGAAATAGCAATCAGCCCCAGCATTTT
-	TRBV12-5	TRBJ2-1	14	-	CASGRLLGGGEQFF	TGTGCTAGTGGCCGCCTGCTGGGAGGGGGTGAGCAGTTCTTC
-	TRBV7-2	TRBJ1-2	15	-	CASSLVRGANYGYTF	TGTGCCAGCAGCTTAGTTAGAGGAGCTAACTATGGCTACACCTTC
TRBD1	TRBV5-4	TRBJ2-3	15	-	CANARQGLSTDTQYF	TGTGCTAACGCCAGACAGGGGCTTAGCACAGATACGCAGTATTTT
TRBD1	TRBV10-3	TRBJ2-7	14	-	CAIRTGGSSYEQYF	TGTGCCATCAGAACAGGGGGCAGTTCCTACGAGCAGTACTTC
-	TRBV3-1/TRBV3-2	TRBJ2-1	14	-	CASSLTSLGNEQFF	TGTGCCAGCAGCCTAACTAGCCTCGGCAATGAGCAGTTCTTC
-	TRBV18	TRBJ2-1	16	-	CASSPPGPRSYNEQFF	TGTGCCAGCTCACCACCGGGCCCACGCTCCTACAATGAGCAGTTCTTC
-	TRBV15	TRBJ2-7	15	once	CATSREGQQVHEQYF	TGTGCCACCAGCAGAGAGGGGCAACAGGTCCACGAGCAGTACTTC
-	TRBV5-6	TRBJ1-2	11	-	CASSLNYGYTF	TGTGCCAGCAGCCTAAACTATGGCTACACCTTC
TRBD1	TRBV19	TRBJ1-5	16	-	CASSTFGTGFNQPQHF	TGTGCCAGTAGTACGTTCGGGACAGGCTTCAATCAGCCCCAGCATTTT
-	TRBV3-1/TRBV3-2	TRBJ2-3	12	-	CASGPQADTQYF	TGTGCCAGCGGACCACAGGCAGATACGCAGTATTTT
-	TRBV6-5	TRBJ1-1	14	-	CASSYFSENTEAFF	TGTGCCAGCAGTTACTTCAGCGAGAACACTGAAGCTTTCTTT
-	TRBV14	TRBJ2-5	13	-	CASSQVIRETQYF	TGTGCCAGCAGCCAAGTTATCCGGGAGACCCAGTACTTC
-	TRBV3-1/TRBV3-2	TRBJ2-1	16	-	CASSQVKGGAYNEQFF	TGTGCCAGCAGCCAAGTAAAGGGGGGGGCCTACAATGAGCAGTTCTTC
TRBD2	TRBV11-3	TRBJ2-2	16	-	CASSPLAGGPTGELFF	TGTGCCAGCAGCCCCTTAGCGGGGGGGCCAACCGGGGAGCTGTTTTTT
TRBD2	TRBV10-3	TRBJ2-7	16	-	CAISVLAGAEGLEQYF	TGTGCCATCAGTGTTCTAGCGGGAGCTGAAGGTCTCGAGCAGTACTTC
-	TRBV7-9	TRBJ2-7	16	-	CASSLARSRRVYEQYF	TGTGCCAGCAGCTTAGCGAGGTCCCGCCGCGTCTACGAGCAGTACTTC
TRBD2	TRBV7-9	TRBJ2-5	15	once	CASSPGLAGEETQYF	TGTGCCAGCAGCCCCGGACTAGCGGGGGAAGAGACCCAGTACTTC
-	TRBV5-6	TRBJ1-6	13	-	CASSFRGGSPLHF	TGTGCCAGCAGCTTCCGGGGAGGTTCACCCCTCCACTTT
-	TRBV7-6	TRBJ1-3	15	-	CASSLGHPDGNTIYF	TGTGCCAGCAGCTTAGGACACCCTGACGGCAACACCATATATTTT
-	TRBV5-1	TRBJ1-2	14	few	CASSSRGGPYGYTF	TGCGCCAGCAGCTCCCGGGGTGGCCCCTATGGCTACACCTTC
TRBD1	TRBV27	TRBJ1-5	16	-	CASSSALNRGNQPQHF	TGTGCCAGCAGTTCGGCCCTTAACAGGGGGAATCAGCCCCAGCATTTT
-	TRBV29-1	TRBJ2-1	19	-	CSVESLLNIQVRPSMRQFF	TGCAGCGTTGAATCATTGTTGAATATACAGGTGAGACCTTCAATGAGGCAGTTCTTC
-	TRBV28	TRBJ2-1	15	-	CASRARDSRLGEQFF	TGTGCCAGCAGAGCCCGGGACTCCCGTTTGGGTGAGCAGTTCTTC
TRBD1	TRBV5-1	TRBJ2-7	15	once	CASSFTGQGLGEQYF	TGCGCCAGCAGCTTTACGGGACAGGGATTGGGGGAGCAGTACTTC
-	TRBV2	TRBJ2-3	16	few	CASRLGAATSTDTQYF	TGTGCCAGCAGGTTGGGGGCCGCGACAAGCACAGATACGCAGTATTTT
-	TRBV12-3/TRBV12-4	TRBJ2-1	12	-	CASSLGGLVNVF	TGTGCCAGCAGTTTGGGGGGGCTAGTTAACGTCTTC
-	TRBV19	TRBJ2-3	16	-	CASSTWAGESTDTQYF	TGTGCCAGTAGCACATGGGCAGGGGAGTCGACAGATACGCAGTATTTT
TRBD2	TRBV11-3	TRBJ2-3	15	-	CASSSAGTSGDTQYF	TGTGCCAGCAGCTCGGCCGGGACTAGCGGAGATACGCAGTATTTT
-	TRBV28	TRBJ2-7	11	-	CASSFAGQQYF	TGTGCCAGCAGTTTCGCGGGGCAGCAGTACTTC
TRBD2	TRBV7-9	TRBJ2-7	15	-	CASSFGTSANYEQYF	TGTGCCAGCAGCTTCGGGACTAGCGCGAACTACGAGCAGTACTTC
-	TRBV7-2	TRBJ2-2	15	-	CASSSTWGLGGELFF	TGTGCCAGCAGCTCCACCTGGGGACTGGGCGGGGAGCTGTTTTTT
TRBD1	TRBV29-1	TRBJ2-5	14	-	CSGSRTGSGETQYF	TGCAGCGGCAGCCGGACAGGGAGCGGAGAGACCCAGTACTTC
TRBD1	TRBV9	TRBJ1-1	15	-	CASSVGGTGWAEAFF	TGTGCCAGCAGCGTAGGAGGGACAGGGTGGGCTGAAGCTTTCTTT
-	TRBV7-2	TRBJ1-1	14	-	CASSYAGGATEAFF	TGTGCCAGCAGCTATGCAGGTGGGGCGACTGAAGCTTTCTTT
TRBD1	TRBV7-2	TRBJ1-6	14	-	CASSAQGAGSPLHF	TGTGCCAGCAGCGCACAGGGGGCAGGGTCACCCCTCCACTTT
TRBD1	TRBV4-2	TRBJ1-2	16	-	CASSHLFRDRGYGYTF	TGTGCCAGCAGCCATTTATTCCGGGACAGGGGGTACGGCTACACCTTC